This T cell receptor (beta chain) originates from a study of cytomegalovirus exposure and HLA in healthy donors. Concerning this clone itself: Its antigen remains unknown.

The V and J ends lost 2 bases and 6 bases respectively, with 12 bases between them. CDR3 length equals 14 residues. Germline assignment: CDR1 MDHEN and CDR2 SYDVKM. 13 Jbeta primers and 60 Vbeta primers were used for the PCR. Clones were read by immunoSEQ multiplex PCR, and TCRdb kept only the in-frame ones, dropping some. The sample consists of 140,000 to 150,000 clones, about 72% of them appearing once. The study, taken as a whole, reports: A classifier reportedly called cytomegalovirus status with high sensitivity and specificity. The later analysis indicated that the majority of CMV-associated TCR beta chains appeared HLA-restricted.

Nominally healthy donors were sampled, though unrecorded immune exposures were likely. Material: PBMCs. The sequence derives from a man in his forties in good health and CMV-seronegative. The chain is built from TRBV28 and TRBJ2-3, with D perhaps TRBD2 (5 bases). CDR3 region: CASSLHTDWDTQYF. CDR3 in DNA: TGTGCCAGCAGTTTACACACGGACTGGGATACGCAGTATTTT.